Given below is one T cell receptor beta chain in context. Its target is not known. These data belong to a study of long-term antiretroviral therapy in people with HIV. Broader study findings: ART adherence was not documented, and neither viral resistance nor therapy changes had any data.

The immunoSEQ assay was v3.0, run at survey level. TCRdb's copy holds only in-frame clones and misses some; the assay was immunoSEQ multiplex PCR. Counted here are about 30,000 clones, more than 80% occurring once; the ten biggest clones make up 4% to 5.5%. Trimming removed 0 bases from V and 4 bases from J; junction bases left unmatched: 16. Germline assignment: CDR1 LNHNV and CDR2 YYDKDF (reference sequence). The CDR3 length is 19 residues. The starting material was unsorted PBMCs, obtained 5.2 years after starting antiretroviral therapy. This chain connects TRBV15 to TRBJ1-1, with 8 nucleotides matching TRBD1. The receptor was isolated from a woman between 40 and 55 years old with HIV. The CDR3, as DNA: TGTGCCACCAGCAGAGATTGGGGACAGGACTCCCCCAGGGGCACTGAAGCTTTCTTT. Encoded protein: CATSRDWGQDSPRGTEAFF.